The clone carrying this T cell receptor (beta chain) is a singleton in its sample. This entry belongs to a study of blood T cell repertoires in COVID-19. Study-level background: The analysed material was cDNA or gDNA that came from T cells, B-cell-depleted T cells, or PBMCs.

The protocol was immunoSEQ multiplex PCR, while the TCRdb copy is restricted to in-frame clones and leaves out a portion. The sample includes hundreds of thousands of clones, about 89% seen only once; the top ten take around 3%. Germline V gene lookup returns CDR1 SGHDN and CDR2 FVKESK. V was pared by 1 base and J by 7 bases, with 13 bases between. The CDR3 extends over 14 amino acids. Sequenced sample: peripheral blood. The chain is built from TRBV14 and TRBJ1-1; D is uncertain. The sequence was obtained from a woman aged 25 to 39 with COVID-19, enrolled during active disease. CDR3 sequence: CASSQVSSVLEAFF. The CDR3 nucleotides read TGTGCCAGCAGCCAAGTGTCTAGTGTACTTGAAGCTTTCTTT. The variable domain in full, completed from reference TRBV14 and TRBJ1-1, reads EAGVTQFPSHSVIEKGQTVTLRCDPISGHDNLYWYRRVMGKEIKFLLHFVKESKQDESGMPNNRFLAERTGGTYSTLKVQPAELEDSGVYFCASSQVSSVLEAFFGQGTRLTVV.